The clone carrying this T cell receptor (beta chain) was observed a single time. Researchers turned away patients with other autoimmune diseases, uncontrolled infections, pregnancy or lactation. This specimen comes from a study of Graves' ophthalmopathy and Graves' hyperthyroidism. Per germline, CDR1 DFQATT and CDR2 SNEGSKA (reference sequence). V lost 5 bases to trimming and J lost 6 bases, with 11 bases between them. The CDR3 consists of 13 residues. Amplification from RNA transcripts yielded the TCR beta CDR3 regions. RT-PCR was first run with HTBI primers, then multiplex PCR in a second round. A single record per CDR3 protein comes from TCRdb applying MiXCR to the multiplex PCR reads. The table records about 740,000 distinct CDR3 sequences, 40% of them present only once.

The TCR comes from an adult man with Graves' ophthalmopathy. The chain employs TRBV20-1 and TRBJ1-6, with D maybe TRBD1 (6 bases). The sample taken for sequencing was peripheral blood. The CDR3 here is CSAHGTRNSPLHF. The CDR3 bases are TGCAGTGCTCACGGGACACGTAATTCACCCCTCCACTTT.